The present T cell receptor beta chain was sequenced within a study of shared clonotypes between healthy human individuals. Profiling relied on immunoSEQ multiplex PCR, and the TCRdb table lists in-frame clones only, not all of them. The profile covers under 650,000 clones, with less than 96% appearing a single time and approximately 0.062% taken by the ten largest. CDR1 and CDR2 (germline): MNHEY, SMNVEV (reference sequence). CDR3 length equals 15 residues. This receptor was taken from a woman in her twenties or thirties in good health. The V call is TRBV27, the J call TRBJ2-5; unclear D gene. Gene TRBJ2-7 matches the end of the DNA better, so the J call may be wrong. The sequenced sample was naive CD4+ T cells sorted from blood. The subset denotes: CD45RA+ positively selected. CDR3: CASSLIQQSAYEQYF. The CDR3 coding sequence is TGTGCCAGCAGTTTAATCCAGCAGTCCGCGTACGAGCAGTACTTC.